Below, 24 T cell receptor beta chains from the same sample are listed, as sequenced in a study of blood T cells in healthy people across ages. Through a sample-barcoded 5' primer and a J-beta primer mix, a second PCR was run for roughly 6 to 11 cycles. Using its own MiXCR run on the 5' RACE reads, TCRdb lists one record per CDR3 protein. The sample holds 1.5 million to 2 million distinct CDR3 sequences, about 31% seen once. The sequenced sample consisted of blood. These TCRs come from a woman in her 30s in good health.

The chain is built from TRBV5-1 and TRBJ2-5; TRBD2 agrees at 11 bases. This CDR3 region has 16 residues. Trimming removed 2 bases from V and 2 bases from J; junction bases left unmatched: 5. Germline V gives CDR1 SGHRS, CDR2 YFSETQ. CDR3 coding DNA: TGCGCCAGCAGCTTTGGGACTAGCGGCCATCAAGAGACCCAGTACTTC. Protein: CASSFGTSGHQETQYF. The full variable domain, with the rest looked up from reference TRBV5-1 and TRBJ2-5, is KAGVTQTPRYLIKTRGQQVTLSCSPISGHRSVSWYQQTPGQGLQFLFEYFSETQRNKGNFPGRFSGRQFSNSRSEMNVSTLELGDSALYLCASSFGTSGHQETQYFGPGTRLLVL.

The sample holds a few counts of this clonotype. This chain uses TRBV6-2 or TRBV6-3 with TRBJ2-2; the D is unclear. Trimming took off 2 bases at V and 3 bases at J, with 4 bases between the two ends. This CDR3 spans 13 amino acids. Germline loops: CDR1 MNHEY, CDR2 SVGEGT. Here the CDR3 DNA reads TGTGCCAGCAGTTACACCTACACCGGGGAGCTGTTTTTT. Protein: CASSYTYTGELFF.

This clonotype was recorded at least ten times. The DNA of the CDR3 is TGTGCCAGCAGTTTAGGGACAGCACCCTCTGGGGCCAACGTCCTGACTTTC. This encodes CASSLGTAPSGANVLTF. The J gene is TRBJ2-6, the V gene TRBV12-3 or TRBV12-4, with TRBD1 as a possible D gene (6 bases). There are 17 residues in the CDR3. The germline V and J ends were trimmed by 1 base and 0 bases, with 10 bases remaining between them.

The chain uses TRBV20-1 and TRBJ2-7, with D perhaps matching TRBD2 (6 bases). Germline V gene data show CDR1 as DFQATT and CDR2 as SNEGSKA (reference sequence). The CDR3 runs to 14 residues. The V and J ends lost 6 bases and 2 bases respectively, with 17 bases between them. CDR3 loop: CSALRDLRTYEQYF. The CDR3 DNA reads TGCAGTGCACTAAGGGACTTAAGAACCTACGAGCAGTACTTC.

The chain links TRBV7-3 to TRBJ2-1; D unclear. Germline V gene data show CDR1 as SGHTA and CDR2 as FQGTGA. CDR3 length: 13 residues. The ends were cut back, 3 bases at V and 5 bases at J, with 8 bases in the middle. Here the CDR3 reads CASSFSQDNEQFF. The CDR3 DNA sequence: TGTGCCAGCAGCTTTTCACAAGACAATGAGCAGTTCTTC.

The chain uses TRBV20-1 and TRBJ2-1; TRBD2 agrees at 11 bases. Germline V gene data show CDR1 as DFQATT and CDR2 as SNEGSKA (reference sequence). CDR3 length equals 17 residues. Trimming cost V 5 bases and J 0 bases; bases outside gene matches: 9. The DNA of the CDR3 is TGCAGTGCTGGAAGACTAGCGGGAATGAGCTCCTACAATGAGCAGTTCTTC. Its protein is CSAGRLAGMSSYNEQFF.

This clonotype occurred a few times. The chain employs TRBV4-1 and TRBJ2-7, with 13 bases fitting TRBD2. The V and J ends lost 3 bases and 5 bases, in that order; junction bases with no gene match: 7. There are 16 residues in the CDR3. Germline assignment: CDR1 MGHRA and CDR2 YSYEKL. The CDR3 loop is CASSQALGLAGDEQYF. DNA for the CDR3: TGCGCCAGCAGCCAGGCACTCGGACTAGCGGGAGACGAGCAGTACTTC.

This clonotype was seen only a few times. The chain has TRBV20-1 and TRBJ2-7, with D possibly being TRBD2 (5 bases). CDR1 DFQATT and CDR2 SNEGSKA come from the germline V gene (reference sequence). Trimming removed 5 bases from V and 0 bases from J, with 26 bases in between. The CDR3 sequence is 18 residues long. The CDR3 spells CSAGESESHAWSSYEQYF. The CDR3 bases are TGCAGTGCTGGGGAGAGTGAGTCCCACGCGTGGAGCTCCTACGAGCAGTACTTC.

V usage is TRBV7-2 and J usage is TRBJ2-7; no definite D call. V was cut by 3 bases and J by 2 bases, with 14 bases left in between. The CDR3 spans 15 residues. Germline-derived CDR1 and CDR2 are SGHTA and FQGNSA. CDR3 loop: CASSLHRLPTYEQYF. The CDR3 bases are TGTGCCAGCAGCTTGCATAGACTTCCCACCTACGAGCAGTACTTC.

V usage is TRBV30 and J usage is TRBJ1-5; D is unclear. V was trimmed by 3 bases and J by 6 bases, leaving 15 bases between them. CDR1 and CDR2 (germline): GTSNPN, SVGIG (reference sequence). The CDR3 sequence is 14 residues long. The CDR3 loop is CAWSHGRGGQPQHF. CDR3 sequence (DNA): TGTGCCTGGAGCCATGGGCGGGGTGGTCAGCCCCAGCATTTT.

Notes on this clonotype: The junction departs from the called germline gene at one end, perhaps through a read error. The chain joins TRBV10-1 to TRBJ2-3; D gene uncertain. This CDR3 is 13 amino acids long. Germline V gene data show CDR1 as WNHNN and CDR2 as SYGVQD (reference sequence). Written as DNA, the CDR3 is TGCGCCAACAGTCTGGACGGTACAGATACGCAGTATTTT. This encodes CANSLDGTDTQYF.

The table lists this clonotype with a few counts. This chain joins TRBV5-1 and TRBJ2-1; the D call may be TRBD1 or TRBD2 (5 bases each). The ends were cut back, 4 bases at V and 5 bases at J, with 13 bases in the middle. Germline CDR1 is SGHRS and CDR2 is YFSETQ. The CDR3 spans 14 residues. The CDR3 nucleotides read TGCGCCAGCAGCCCCGGGGTGGGGGACAATGAGCAGTTCTTC. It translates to CASSPGVGDNEQFF. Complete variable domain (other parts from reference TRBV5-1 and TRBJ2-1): KAGVTQTPRYLIKTRGQQVTLSCSPISGHRSVSWYQQTPGQGLQFLFEYFSETQRNKGNFPGRFSGRQFSNSRSEMNVSTLELGDSALYLCASSPGVGDNEQFFGPGTRLTVL.

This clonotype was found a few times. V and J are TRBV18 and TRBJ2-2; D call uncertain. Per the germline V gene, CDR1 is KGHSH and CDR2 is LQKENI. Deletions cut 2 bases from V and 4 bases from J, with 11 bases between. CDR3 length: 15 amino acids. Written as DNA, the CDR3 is TGTGCCAGCTCACCAGACGGGTCGGCCACCGGGGAGCTGTTTTTT. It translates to CASSPDGSATGELFF.

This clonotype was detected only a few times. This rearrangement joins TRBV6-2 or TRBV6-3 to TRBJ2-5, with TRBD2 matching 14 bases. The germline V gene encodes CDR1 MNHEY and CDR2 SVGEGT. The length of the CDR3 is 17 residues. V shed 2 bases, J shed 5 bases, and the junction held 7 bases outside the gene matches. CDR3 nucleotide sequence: TGTGCCAGCAGTTACGGTCTGGGACTAGCGGGAGTGGAGACCCAGTACTTC. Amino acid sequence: CASSYGLGLAGVETQYF.

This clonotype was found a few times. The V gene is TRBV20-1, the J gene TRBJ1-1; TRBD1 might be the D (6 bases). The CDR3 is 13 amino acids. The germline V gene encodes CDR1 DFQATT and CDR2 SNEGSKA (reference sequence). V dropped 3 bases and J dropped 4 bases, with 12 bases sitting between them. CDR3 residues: CSASEDRPTEAFF. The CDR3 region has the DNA TGCAGTGCTAGCGAAGACAGGCCCACTGAAGCTTTCTTT.

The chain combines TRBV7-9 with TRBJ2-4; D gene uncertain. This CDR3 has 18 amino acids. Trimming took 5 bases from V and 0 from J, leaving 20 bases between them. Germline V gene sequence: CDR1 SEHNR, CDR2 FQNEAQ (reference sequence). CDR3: CASSQARIGQIAKNIQYF. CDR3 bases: TGTGCCAGCAGCCAAGCTAGGATCGGCCAAATAGCCAAAAACATTCAGTACTTC.

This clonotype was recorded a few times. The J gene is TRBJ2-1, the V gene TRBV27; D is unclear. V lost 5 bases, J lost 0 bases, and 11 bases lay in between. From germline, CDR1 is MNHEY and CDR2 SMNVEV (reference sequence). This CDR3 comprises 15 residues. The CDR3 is CASSPRTVSYNEQFF. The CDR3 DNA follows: TGTGCCAGCAGTCCAAGGACGGTCTCCTACAATGAGCAGTTCTTC.

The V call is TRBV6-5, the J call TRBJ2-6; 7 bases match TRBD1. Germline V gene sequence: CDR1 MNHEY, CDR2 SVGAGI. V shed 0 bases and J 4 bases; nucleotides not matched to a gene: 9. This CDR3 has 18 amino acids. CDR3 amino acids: CASSYSLGGAEGANVLTF. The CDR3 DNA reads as TGTGCCAGCAGTTACTCTCTAGGGGGCGCTGAAGGGGCCAACGTCCTGACTTTC.

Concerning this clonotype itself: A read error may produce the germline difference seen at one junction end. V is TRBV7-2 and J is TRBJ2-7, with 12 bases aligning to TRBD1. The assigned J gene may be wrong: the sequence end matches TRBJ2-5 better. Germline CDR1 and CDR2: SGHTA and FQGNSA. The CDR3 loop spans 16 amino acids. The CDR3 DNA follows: TGTGCCAGCAACTTAGAAGGGACAGGGGGCTGGGAGACCCAGTACTTC. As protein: CASNLEGTGGWETQYF.

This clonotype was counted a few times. The CDR3 DNA follows: TGCAGTGCTAGAGGGGTATACTCCTACGAGCAGTACTTC. Translated: CSARGVYSYEQYF. The genes are TRBV20-1 and TRBJ2-7, with D unresolved. Trimming shortened V by 1 base and J by 0 bases, and 7 bases separated the two germline ends. The CDR3 runs to 13 residues. The germline gives CDR1 DFQATT, CDR2 SNEGSKA (reference sequence).

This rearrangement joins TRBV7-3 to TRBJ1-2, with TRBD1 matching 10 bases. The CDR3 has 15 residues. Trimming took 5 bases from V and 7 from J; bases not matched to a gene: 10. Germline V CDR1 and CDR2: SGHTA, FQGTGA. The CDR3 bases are TGTGCCAGCAGCCCCGGGGGACAGGGGCGAAGTGGCTACACCTTC. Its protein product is CASSPGGQGRSGYTF.

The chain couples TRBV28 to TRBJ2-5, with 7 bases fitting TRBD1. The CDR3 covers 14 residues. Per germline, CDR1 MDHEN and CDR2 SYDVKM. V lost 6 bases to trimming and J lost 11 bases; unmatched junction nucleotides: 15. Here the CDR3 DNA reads TGTGCCAGCAGCCGGGGACAGCCGCCTTGGGAGCAGTACTTC. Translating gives CASSRGQPPWEQYF.

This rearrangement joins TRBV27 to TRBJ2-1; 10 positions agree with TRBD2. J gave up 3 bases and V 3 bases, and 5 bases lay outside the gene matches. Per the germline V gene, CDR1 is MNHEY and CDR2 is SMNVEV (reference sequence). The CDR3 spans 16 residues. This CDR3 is CASSFSGGHLYNEQFF. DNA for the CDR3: TGTGCCAGCAGTTTTAGCGGGGGGCACCTCTACAATGAGCAGTTCTTC.

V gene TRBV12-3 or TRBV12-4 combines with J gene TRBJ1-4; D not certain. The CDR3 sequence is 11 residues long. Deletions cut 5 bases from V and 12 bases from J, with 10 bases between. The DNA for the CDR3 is TGTGCCAGCAGTACGAGGGAAGAACTGTTTTTT. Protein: CASSTREELFF.